These 25 T cell receptor beta chains were sequenced from one sample in a study of cytomegalovirus exposure and HLA in healthy donors (dated by TCRdb to the late 2010s). The library was produced with the immunoSEQ multiplex PCR assay. For the multiplex PCR, a mixture combining 60 forward primers for TCR Vbeta segments and 13 reverse primers for TCR Jbeta segments was used. Imported from immuneACCESS, the table was reduced by TCRdb to in-frame sequences with V and J called. These copies leave out some clones; in studies compared against another copy, an unresolved V gene accounts for under half, and the cause of the remainder is not known. The sample includes roughly 180,000 clones, with approximately 80% observed a single time. Under 7% of the sample rests with the top ten. The sample taken for sequencing was PBMCs. Every receptor here comes from a woman younger than 45 in good health and CMV-seropositive.

J is TRBJ2-7 and V is TRBV14; 8 nucleotides line up with TRBD2. Germline loops: CDR1 SGHDN, CDR2 FVKESK. V shed 1 base and J 6 bases; nucleotides not matched to a gene: 8. The CDR3 runs 15 residues. CDR3 sequence reads: CASSQVRRGAIEQYF. CDR3 DNA: TGTGCCAGCAGCCAAGTCAGGCGGGGGGCCATCGAGCAGTACTTC.

J is TRBJ2-7 and V is TRBV19; 10 bases are a match to TRBD2. The CDR3 length is 15 residues. Germline CDR1 is LNHDA and CDR2 is SQIVND (reference sequence). With V trimmed by 5 bases and J by 2 bases, 6 bases remained unmatched. CDR3 protein: CASSLLAGETYEQYF. The CDR3 DNA follows: TGTGCCAGTAGTTTGCTAGCGGGGGAAACCTACGAGCAGTACTTC.

CDR3 DNA sequence: TGTGCCAGCAGCGTCCAGGCAATGAACACTGAAGCTTTCTTT. Protein: CASSVQAMNTEAFF. The chain is built from TRBV9 and TRBJ1-1; unclear D gene. V shed 2 bases and J shed 0 bases, with 8 bases lying between them. Per germline, CDR1 SGDLS and CDR2 YYNGEE. The CDR3 runs to 14 residues.

A word on this clone: In the same sample, other DNA sequences code for this CDR3. V gene TRBV5-1 combines with J gene TRBJ1-2, with TRBD1 matching over 7 bases. The CDR3 has 14 amino acids. CDR1 and CDR2 from the germline V gene are SGHRS and YFSETQ. V gave up 5 bases and J gave up 0 bases; unmatched junction bases: 4. This CDR3 reads CASSGTETNYGYTF. Here the CDR3 DNA reads TGCGCCAGCAGTGGGACAGAGACTAACTATGGCTACACCTTC.

This clone was seen a handful of times. Other DNA sequences in the sample encode the same CDR3. This chain links TRBV27 with TRBJ2-5; D unclear. TRBJ2-7 explains the end of the DNA better; the J call may be wrong. Germline CDR1 reads MNHEY; CDR2 reads SMNVEV (reference sequence). The CDR3 loop spans 12 amino acids. The CDR3 reads CASSPNSYEQYF. CDR3 sequence (DNA): TGTGCCAGCAGTCCCAACTCCTACGAGCAGTACTTC.

The chain is built from TRBV28 and TRBJ2-1, with 11 bases that match TRBD2. Germline CDR1 is MDHEN and CDR2 is SYDVKM. After removal of 8 bases from V and 4 bases from J, the junction contained 7 bases not matched to a gene. The CDR3 sequence is 15 residues long. For the CDR3, the DNA is TGTGCCAGCGTGCGGCGACTAGCGGGATACAATGAGCAGTTCTTC. Translating gives CASVRRLAGYNEQFF.

The gene calls are TRBV4-1 and TRBJ2-7; D perhaps matches TRBD1 (5 bases). CDR1 is MGHRA and CDR2 is YSYEKL in the germline V gene. The CDR3 contains 15 residues. The V and J ends lost 4 bases and 3 bases respectively, with 16 bases between them. In DNA form, the CDR3 reads TGCGCCAGCAGCCCGGATCGACAGCCGGGCTACGAGCAGTACTTC. It codes for CASSPDRQPGYEQYF.

This clone was counted a single time. The chain recombines TRBV6-5 with TRBJ1-5; D is uncertain. Germline CDR1 MNHEY, CDR2 SVGAGI. Trimming pared 5 bases from V and 7 bases from J, leaving 15 bases between. CDR3 size: 14 residues. The CDR3 spells CASSPRLGQQPQHF. Here the CDR3 DNA reads TGTGCCAGCAGTCCTCGATTGGGCCAGCAGCCCCAGCATTTT.

V usage is TRBV7-9 and J usage is TRBJ1-5; D ambiguous. The CDR3 totals 13 residues. Trimming pared 2 bases from V and 5 bases from J, leaving 7 bases between. Germline V gives CDR1 SEHNR, CDR2 FQNEAQ (reference sequence). The CDR3 DNA is TGTGCCAGCAGCTTATTCTCGGATCAGCCCCAGCATTTT. Protein sequence: CASSLFSDQPQHF.

The chain uses TRBV27 and TRBJ2-5; D uncertain. The CDR3 covers 14 residues. Germline V gene sequence: CDR1 MNHEY, CDR2 SMNVEV (reference sequence). The V and J ends lost 4 bases and 2 bases respectively, with 11 bases between them. The CDR3 nucleotides are TGTGCCAGCAGTTGGTCTCAGAAACAAGAGACCCAGTACTTC. Translated: CASSWSQKQETQYF.

The chain uses TRBV13 and TRBJ2-2; D not certain. Trimming shortened V by 4 bases and J by 7 bases, and 13 bases separated the two germline ends. This CDR3 is built from 14 residues. Germline V CDR1 and CDR2: PRHDT, FYEKMQ (reference sequence). CDR3 nucleotide sequence: TGTGCCAGCAGCTCTCCGACTGCGAACGGGGAGCTGTTTTTT. Its protein product is CASSSPTANGELFF.

The chain is built from TRBV7-9 and TRBJ1-5; TRBD1 might be the D (5 bases). Germline CDR1 and CDR2: SEHNR and FQNEAQ (reference sequence). V dropped 4 bases and J dropped 0 bases, with 10 bases sitting between them. CDR3 length: 15 amino acids. The CDR3 DNA follows: TGTGCCAGCAGCTCGGGGGGACTTAGCAATCAGCCCCAGCATTTT. Protein product: CASSSGGLSNQPQHF.

On this clone: One end of the junction is discordant with germline, which a read error may explain. This sequence joins TRBV5-1 and TRBJ2-5, with 9 bases lining up with TRBD2. Germline-derived CDR1 and CDR2 are SGHRS and YFSETQ. The CDR3 extends over 15 amino acids. CDR3 protein: CASRLGSGSGGTQYF. The CDR3 nucleotides are TGCGCCAGCAGATTGGGTAGCGGGAGCGGTGGGACCCAGTACTTC. Full variable domain (remainder filled in from reference TRBV5-1 and TRBJ2-5): KAGVTQTPRYLIKTRGQQVTLSCSPISGHRSVSWYQQTPGQGLQFLFEYFSETQRNKGNFPGRFSGRQFSNSRSEMNVSTLELGDSALYLCASRLGSGSGGTQYFGPGTRLLVL.

V gene TRBV5-1 combines with J gene TRBJ2-3; 8 nucleotides match TRBD1. From germline, CDR1 is SGHRS and CDR2 YFSETQ. The CDR3 runs 16 residues. Germline trimming cut 0 bases from V and 4 bases from J; bases unmatched to any gene: 7. CDR3 nucleotides: TGCGCCAGCAGCTTGGAGCTCAGGGGGCGGGCAGATACGCAGTATTTT. Translating gives CASSLELRGRADTQYF.

V and J are TRBV6-1 and TRBJ2-7, with a weak D call TRBD2 (6 bases). V was trimmed by 4 bases and J by 3 bases, leaving 16 bases between them. Germline values: CDR1 MNHNS, CDR2 SASEGT. This CDR3 spans 15 amino acids. As DNA, the CDR3 is TGTGCCAGCAGTGCCCGAGGAGGGGTTCTCTACGAGCAGTACTTC. Encoded protein: CASSARGGVLYEQYF.

The CDR3 here is CASSLREYGYTF. The CDR3 coding sequence is TGTGCCAGCAGCTTAAGAGAGTATGGCTACACCTTC. The chain carries TRBV5-6 and TRBJ1-2; D is uncertain. The CDR3 totals 12 residues. The germline CDR1 and CDR2 sequences are SGHDT and YYEEEE. With 2 bases removed from V and 5 bases from J, the gap between germline ends came to 7 bases.

The chain uses TRBV18 and TRBJ1-1, with a possible D match to TRBD1 (5 bases). The CDR3 totals 12 residues. Germline lookup yields CDR1 KGHSH and CDR2 LQKENI. Deletions cut 3 bases from V and 6 bases from J, with 8 bases between. For the CDR3, the DNA is TGTGCCAGCTCACCTCAGGGCGCTGAAGCTTTCTTT. This translates into CASSPQGAEAFF. Looking up the rest from reference TRBV18 and TRBJ1-1 gives the full variable domain: NAGVMQNPRHLVRRRGQEARLRCSPMKGHSHVYWYRQLPEEGLKFMVYLQKENIIDESGMPKERFSAEFPKEGPSILRIQQVVRGDSAAYFCASSPQGAEAFFGQGTRLTVV.

The gene calls are TRBV4-2 and TRBJ2-5; a weak D match, TRBD1 (5 bases). Trimming removed 0 bases at V and 4 bases at J, with 12 bases between. Per germline, CDR1 LGHNA and CDR2 YNFKEQ. This CDR3 is 15 amino acids long. CDR3 residues: CASSQEGRGGETQYF. DNA for the CDR3: TGTGCCAGCAGCCAAGAAGGTAGGGGCGGAGAGACCCAGTACTTC.

The chain uses TRBV6-6 and TRBJ1-5; 9 positions agree with TRBD1. The ends lost 4 bases at V and 6 bases at J; junction bases unmatched: 10. The CDR3 has 16 amino acids. Germline CDR1 and CDR2: MNHNY and SVGAGI (reference sequence). The CDR3 reads CASSSRGTGSVQPQHF. The CDR3 coding sequence is TGTGCCAGCAGTTCCCGCGGGACAGGGTCCGTTCAGCCCCAGCATTTT.

The chain joins TRBV6-5 to TRBJ2-7; the match to TRBD1 covers 7 bases. Germline V gene sequence: CDR1 MNHEY, CDR2 SVGAGI. The J segment lost 0 bases and the V segment lost 7 bases, leaving 9 bases of the junction unmatched. CDR3 length equals 15 residues. In DNA, the CDR3 is TGTGCCAGCACCGGTGACAGGGCCTTCTCCTACGAGCAGTACTTC. Translating gives CASTGDRAFSYEQYF.

The V and J genes are TRBV5-4 and TRBJ1-2; tentative D call: TRBD1 (6 bases). With 4 bases removed from V and 7 bases from J, the gap between germline ends came to 29 bases. The CDR3 has 18 residues. CDR1 is SGHNT and CDR2 is YYREEE in the germline V gene (reference sequence). The CDR3 loop is CASSPLGGSGGLYVGYTF. CDR3 nucleotides: TGTGCCAGCAGCCCTCTGGGGGGATCGGGGGGGCTTTATGTTGGCTACACCTTC.

V usage is TRBV5-6 and J usage is TRBJ2-7; a possible D gene is TRBD1 (7 bases). This CDR3 has 15 residues. Germline values: CDR1 SGHDT, CDR2 YYEEEE. V was trimmed by 0 bases and J by 5 bases, leaving 15 bases between them. This CDR3 is CASSLVQGGGHEQYF. The CDR3 coding sequence is TGTGCCAGCAGCTTGGTTCAGGGGGGCGGCCACGAGCAGTACTTC.

This clone occurred a few times. The chain uses TRBV10-3 and TRBJ1-1, with a weak D call TRBD1 (5 bases). Between the trimmed V and J ends, which lost 3 bases and 0 bases, there was a span of 17 bases. This CDR3 contains 17 residues. The germline CDR1 and CDR2 sequences are ENHRY and SYGVKD. CDR3 DNA sequence: TGTGCCATCAGTGAAAGGAGCAGTAACAGGATGAACACTGAAGCTTTCTTT. As protein: CAISERSSNRMNTEAFF.

The chain combines TRBV6-1 with TRBJ1-5; D might be TRBD1 (6 bases). CDR3 length equals 15 residues. The V gene's germline CDR1 is MNHNS and CDR2 SASEGT. With 3 bases removed from V and 6 bases from J, the gap between germline ends came to 15 bases. The CDR3 is CASSDPTEGGQPQHF. The CDR3 bases are TGTGCCAGCAGTGACCCGACAGAAGGGGGTCAGCCCCAGCATTTT.

This clone showed up just a few times. V usage is TRBV4-1 and J usage is TRBJ1-1, with D unclear. Germline V lookup: CDR1 MGHRA, CDR2 YSYEKL. The CDR3 spans 16 residues. V gave up 2 bases and J gave up 3 bases, with 16 bases separating them. The CDR3 DNA follows: TGCGCCAGCAGCCAACAAATTTTAAGGCGGGACACTGAAGCTTTCTTT. As protein: CASSQQILRRDTEAFF.